These 10 T cell receptor beta chains share one sample of origin, sequenced in a study of T cells and copy number aberrations in small-cell lung cancer. The data were produced by immunoSEQ multiplex PCR, yet TCRdb's version contains in-frame clones alone and is incomplete. The sample has fewer than 10,000 clones, roughly 85% seen once. The sequenced material came from normal tissue next to the tumor. The receptors stem from a man aged 55 to 70 with small cell lung cancer.

V gene TRBV7-2 combines with J gene TRBJ2-2, with TRBD2 matching over 9 bases. Germline assignment: CDR1 SGHTA and CDR2 FQGNSA. This CDR3 has 15 residues. V shed 8 bases and J 5 bases; nucleotides not matched to a gene: 9. CDR3 amino acids: CASSTLAGATGELFF. CDR3 coding DNA: TGTGCCAGCTCTACTTTAGCGGGGGCGACCGGGGAGCTGTTTTTT.

The chain recombines TRBV5-4 with TRBJ1-2; possible D gene TRBD1, 6 bases. V was shortened by 8 bases and J by 4 bases, with 12 bases between the two germline ends. CDR3 length equals 12 residues. Germline assignment: CDR1 SGHNT and CDR2 YYREEE (reference sequence). Here the CDR3 DNA reads TGTGCCAGTCACAGGGAGGGCTATGGCTACACCTTC. Encoded protein: CASHREGYGYTF. The full variable domain, its missing parts supplied by reference TRBV5-4 and TRBJ1-2, is ETGVTQSPTHLIKTRGQQVTLRCSSQSGHNTVSWYQQALGQGPQFIFQYYREEENGRGNFPPRFSGLQFPNYSSELNVNALELDDSALYLCASHREGYGYTFGSGTRLTVV.

This chain uses TRBV2 with TRBJ2-7; 7 bases are shared with TRBD1. Per germline, CDR1 SNHLY and CDR2 FYNNEI. The length of the CDR3 is 13 residues. V lost 4 bases and J lost 1; bases outside the gene matches: 1. Here the CDR3 reads CASSVDRSYEQYF. CDR3 DNA: TGTGCCAGCAGTGTGGACAGGTCCTACGAGCAGTACTTC.

V gene TRBV5-1 combines with J gene TRBJ2-3; D gene uncertain. CDR3 size: 17 residues. Trimming pared 5 bases from V and 2 bases from J, leaving 21 bases between. CDR1 and CDR2 (germline): SGHRS, YFSETQ. CDR3 sequence reads: CASRSTASGTYTDTQYF. The DNA of the CDR3 is TGCGCCAGCAGGTCAACGGCTTCAGGTACTTACACAGATACGCAGTATTTT.

The rearrangement links TRBV6-4 to TRBJ2-1; perhaps TRBD1 as D (6 bases). V lost 6 bases to trimming and J lost 4 bases, with 13 bases between them. Germline V lookup: CDR1 MRHNA, CDR2 SNTAGT. The length of the CDR3 is 14 residues. Here the CDR3 reads CASSPGHEYNEQFF. Written as DNA, the CDR3 is TGTGCCAGCAGCCCGGGACATGAATACAATGAGCAGTTCTTC.

This clone was observed a handful of times. The rearrangement joins TRBV6-1 to TRBJ2-3, with unresolved D. The ends were cut back, 2 bases at V and 5 bases at J, with 8 bases in the middle. CDR1 is MNHNS, CDR2 SASEGT, per germline. The CDR3 totals 13 residues. This chain's CDR3 is CASSETDLDTQYF. The CDR3 DNA is TGTGCCAGCAGTGAAACGGACCTAGATACGCAGTATTTT.

This clone was counted between two and nine times. The chain uses TRBV4-1 and TRBJ2-7, with D possibly called TRBD1 or TRBD2 (5 bases each). This CDR3 is built from 13 residues. V was clipped by 4 bases and J by 2 bases, with 9 bases between them. CDR1 and CDR2 (germline): MGHRA, YSYEKL. The DNA of the CDR3 is TGCGCCAGCAGCCTGGGGGAGACCTACGAGCAGTACTTC. Protein product: CASSLGETYEQYF.

This rearrangement joins TRBV7-9 to TRBJ2-1, with D hard to call. This CDR3 contains 13 residues. Germline V lookup: CDR1 SEHNR, CDR2 FQNEAQ (reference sequence). Trimming removed 4 bases from V and 10 bases from J, with 14 bases in between. DNA of the CDR3: TGTGCCAGCAGCTCAGTCTCGGCTGTCGAGCAGTTCTTC. As protein: CASSSVSAVEQFF.

This clone was detected once. This chain connects TRBV29-1 to TRBJ1-1, with D tentatively TRBD1 (5 bases). V lost 4 bases and J 0 bases, leaving 21 bases between the germline ends. The CDR3 loop spans 17 amino acids. Germline CDR1 SQVTM, CDR2 ANQGSEA. CDR3 nucleotide sequence: TGCAGCGTTGTTATTAGGGGCAACTCCATAATGAACACTGAAGCTTTCTTT. This sequence encodes CSVVIRGNSIMNTEAFF.

V usage is TRBV5-1 and J usage is TRBJ2-1; no definite D call. This CDR3 region has 17 residues. In germline, CDR1 is SGHRS, CDR2 YFSETQ. Trimming shortened V by 0 bases and J by 6 bases, and 19 bases separated the two germline ends. CDR3 sequence reads: CASSLASFVGRPNEQFF. The DNA for the CDR3 is TGCGCCAGCAGCTTGGCCTCTTTCGTGGGTCGGCCCAATGAGCAGTTCTTC. The full variable domain, with the rest looked up from reference TRBV5-1 and TRBJ2-1, is KAGVTQTPRYLIKTRGQQVTLSCSPISGHRSVSWYQQTPGQGLQFLFEYFSETQRNKGNFPGRFSGRQFSNSRSEMNVSTLELGDSALYLCASSLASFVGRPNEQFFGPGTRLTVL.